These 28 T cell receptor beta chains were all obtained from the same sample, sequenced in a study of cytomegalovirus exposure and HLA in healthy donors. Sequenced by immunoSEQ multiplex PCR; TCRdb stores in-frame clones only, minus some. The data show 89,000 or so clones, approximately 93% seen once. The sequencing input was PBMCs. The receptors here all came from a woman younger than 45 in good health and CMV-seropositive.

The gene calls are TRBV28 and TRBJ2-5, with a tentative D call TRBD1 (8 bases). The germline CDR1 and CDR2 sequences are MDHEN and SYDVKM. Trimming took off 6 bases at V and 4 bases at J, with 15 bases between the two ends. The CDR3 length is 14 residues. The CDR3 DNA reads TGTGCCAGCAGCCCGACAGGGGAGGGAGAGACCCAGTACTTC. Its translation is CASSPTGEGETQYF.

The chain is built from TRBV7-9 and TRBJ2-7, with 7 bases matching TRBD1. Trimming took 5 bases from V and 1 from J; bases not matched to a gene: 5. From germline, CDR1 is SEHNR and CDR2 FQNEAQ (reference sequence). This CDR3 has 14 residues. Here the CDR3 DNA reads TGTGCCAGCAGCCCATCGGGACAGTCCTACGAGCAGTACTTC. Encoded protein: CASSPSGQSYEQYF.

In this sample, this clone turned up once. A read error may produce the germline difference seen at one junction end. V is TRBV20-1 and J is TRBJ2-5, with D tentatively TRBD1 (6 bases). Germline lookup yields CDR1 DFQATT and CDR2 SNEGSKA (reference sequence). The CDR3 has 11 residues. DNA for the CDR3: TGCAGTGCACTTAGTGGGGGCACCCAATACTTC. This encodes CSALSGGTQYF.

The V call is TRBV7-2, the J call TRBJ2-5; D is unresolved. Trimming shortened V by 0 bases and J by 4 bases, and 15 bases separated the two germline ends. Looked up from germline, CDR1 is SGHTA and CDR2 is FQGNSA. This CDR3 has 16 residues. The DNA for the CDR3 is TGTGCCAGCAGCTTAGCCGGTACCGTGATCTCAGAGACCCAGTACTTC. This codes for CASSLAGTVISETQYF.

This rearrangement joins TRBV10-3 to TRBJ2-1; 8 nucleotides line up with TRBD2. With V trimmed by 6 bases and J by 5 bases, 3 bases remained unmatched. The germline CDR1 and CDR2 sequences are ENHRY and SYGVKD. This CDR3 spans 13 amino acids. The CDR3 region has the DNA TGTGCCATCAGAGTTAGCGGGAACAATGAGCAGTTCTTC. This gives the protein CAIRVSGNNEQFF.

V gene TRBV5-4 combines with J gene TRBJ2-1; D perhaps matches TRBD2 (7 bases). Trimming removed 2 bases from V and 14 bases from J, with 23 bases in between. CDR3 length: 15 residues. The germline V gene has CDR1 SGHNT and CDR2 YYREEE (reference sequence). The CDR3 is CASSFREGGVHREFF. CDR3 in DNA: TGTGCCAGCAGCTTTAGGGAGGGGGGGGTACACCGCGAGTTCTTC.

CDR3 in DNA: TGTGCCAGCACCAAGGTTTGGCAGGAGAACACTGAAGCTTTCTTT. Its translation: CASTKVWQENTEAFF. The chain employs TRBV11-2 and TRBJ1-1; D remains unclear. CDR1 and CDR2 (germline): SGHAT, FQNNGV. CDR3 size: 15 residues. The V end was cut by 7 bases, the J end by 1 base, with 16 bases between. Using reference TRBV11-2 and TRBJ1-1 for the parts outside the CDR3, the full variable domain is EAGVAQSPRYKIIEKRQSVAFWCNPISGHATLYWYQQILGQGPKLLIQFQNNGVVDDSQLPKDRFSAERLKGVDSTLKIQPAKLEDSAVYLCASTKVWQENTEAFFGQGTRLTVV.

CDR3 protein: CASSQDPLAGAEQYF. The CDR3 coding sequence is TGCGCCAGCAGCCAAGATCCCCTAGCGGGAGCCGAGCAGTACTTC. This chain uses TRBV4-3 with TRBJ2-7, with 10 bases fitting TRBD2. This CDR3 spans 15 amino acids. Germline CDR1 LGHNA, CDR2 YSLEER. Losses at the gene ends were 0 bases for V and 6 bases for J; bases not matched to a gene: 5.

The chain has TRBV5-1 and TRBJ1-1; maybe TRBD1 (5 bases). CDR3 length equals 16 residues. Germline CDR1 and CDR2: SGHRS and YFSETQ. The germline V and J ends were trimmed by 4 bases and 3 bases, with 19 bases remaining between them. CDR3 amino acids: CASSESTTVRYTEAFF. The CDR3 nucleotides are TGCGCCAGCAGCGAATCTACGACAGTCAGATACACTGAAGCTTTCTTT. The variable domain in full, with the rest retrieved from reference TRBV5-1 and TRBJ1-1, is KAGVTQTPRYLIKTRGQQVTLSCSPISGHRSVSWYQQTPGQGLQFLFEYFSETQRNKGNFPGRFSGRQFSNSRSEMNVSTLELGDSALYLCASSESTTVRYTEAFFGQGTRLTVV.

The V gene is TRBV28, the J gene TRBJ1-4, with D perhaps TRBD1 (5 bases). The germline CDR1 and CDR2 sequences are MDHEN and SYDVKM. Trimming left V 3 bases short and J 7 bases short, with 15 bases between. CDR3 length equals 15 residues. CDR3: CASSFTQGSSEKLFF. The CDR3 region has the DNA TGTGCCAGCAGTTTTACTCAGGGTTCCAGTGAAAAACTGTTTTTT.

The chain joins TRBV30 to TRBJ1-1, with 7 positions matching TRBD1. CDR1 GTSNPN and CDR2 SVGIG come from the germline V gene (reference sequence). Unmatched junction bases numbered 19, after V lost 5 bases and J lost 10 bases. CDR3 length: 15 residues. The CDR3 DNA reads as TGTGCCTGGGGCAAAACGGGACAGCCGTATTCTGGAGCTTTCTTT. Protein: CAWGKTGQPYSGAFF. Variable domain in full (rest from reference TRBV30 and TRBJ1-1): SQTIHQWPATLVQPVGSPLSLECTVEGTSNPNLYWYRQAAGRGLQLLFYSVGIGQISSEVPQNLSASRPQDRQFILSSKKLLLSDSGFYLCAWGKTGQPYSGAFFGQGTRLTVV.

V and J are TRBV29-1 and TRBJ2-3, with TRBD1 as a possible D gene (7 bases). The CDR3 spans 15 residues. Trimming removed 7 bases at V and 0 bases at J, with 17 bases between. The V gene's germline CDR1 is SQVTM and CDR2 ANQGSEA. CDR3 amino acids: CSDTGVGGSTDTQYF. The DNA of the CDR3 is TGCAGCGATACAGGGGTGGGGGGTAGCACAGATACGCAGTATTTT.

This clone was seen a handful of times. The rearrangement uses TRBV4-3 and TRBJ2-1; the match to TRBD1 covers 7 bases. The CDR3 covers 15 residues. The V and J ends lost 2 bases and 7 bases, in that order; junction bases with no gene match: 8. CDR1 is LGHNA and CDR2 is YSLEER in the germline V gene. CDR3 sequence reads: CASSQTPTGNNEQFF. The CDR3 coding sequence is TGCGCCAGCAGCCAAACCCCGACAGGGAATAATGAGCAGTTCTTC.

V and J are TRBV5-4 and TRBJ1-2, with 7 bases identical to TRBD1. Germline CDR1 and CDR2: SGHNT and YYREEE (reference sequence). This CDR3 spans 15 amino acids. With V trimmed by 4 bases and J by 2 bases, 8 bases remained unmatched. In DNA, the CDR3 is TGTGCCAGCAGCCCCGTGGGGACAGAGAACTATGGCTACACCTTC. It specifies CASSPVGTENYGYTF. Supplemented by reference TRBV5-4 and TRBJ1-2, the full variable domain reads ETGVTQSPTHLIKTRGQQVTLRCSSQSGHNTVSWYQQALGQGPQFIFQYYREEENGRGNFPPRFSGLQFPNYSSELNVNALELDDSALYLCASSPVGTENYGYTFGSGTRLTVV.

The V and J genes are TRBV11-2 and TRBJ1-5, with a tentative D call TRBD1 (5 bases). This CDR3 comprises 15 residues. Per the germline V gene, CDR1 is SGHAT and CDR2 is FQNNGV. Trimming cost V 1 base and J 7 bases, with 14 bases left between them. The CDR3 bases are TGTGCCAGCAGCTTAGGGCCCCAGGGATTCCAGCCCCAGCATTTT. Protein product: CASSLGPQGFQPQHF.

This chain links TRBV9 with TRBJ2-1, with 13 bases aligning to TRBD2. The CDR3 length is 16 residues. Trimming took 3 bases from V and 3 from J; bases not matched to a gene: 3. CDR1 SGDLS and CDR2 YYNGEE come from the germline V gene. CDR3 amino acids: CASSARTSGSYNEQFF. Written as DNA, the CDR3 is TGTGCCAGCAGCGCCCGGACTAGCGGGAGCTACAATGAGCAGTTCTTC.

The rearrangement links TRBV28 to TRBJ1-1; 8 positions agree with TRBD1. Germline lookup yields CDR1 MDHEN and CDR2 SYDVKM. The length of the CDR3 is 15 residues. The V and J ends lost 3 bases and 11 bases, in that order; junction bases with no gene match: 14. The CDR3 DNA reads TGTGCCAGCAGTTTGTCGACTGGACAGGGTGGGTCCGCTTTCTTT. Protein: CASSLSTGQGGSAFF.

J is TRBJ1-1 and V is TRBV6-6, with 7 bases fitting TRBD1. The CDR3 consists of 15 residues. V dropped 7 bases and J dropped 6; count of bases not matched to a gene: 14. CDR1 and CDR2 (germline): MNHNY, SVGAGI (reference sequence). The CDR3, as DNA: TGTGCCAGCAACCGGGCACAGGGGATAGCGGCTGAAGCTTTCTTT. Its protein product is CASNRAQGIAAEAFF.

The V and J genes are TRBV7-2 and TRBJ2-1; 12 bases fit TRBD2. CDR1 and CDR2 (germline): SGHTA, FQGNSA. V lost 3 bases to trimming and J lost 8 bases; unmatched junction nucleotides: 8. This CDR3 contains 16 residues. CDR3 protein: CASSFRLAGVVDEQFF. CDR3 nucleotide sequence: TGTGCCAGCAGCTTCCGACTAGCGGGAGTTGTAGATGAGCAGTTCTTC.

This clone was recorded only once. V and J are TRBV28 and TRBJ1-2; tentatively, D is TRBD1 (5 bases). V dropped 7 bases and J dropped 5 bases, with 14 bases sitting between them. The CDR3 runs to 13 residues. The germline CDR1 and CDR2 sequences are MDHEN and SYDVKM. Here the CDR3 DNA reads TGTGCCAGCAATGCGTGGGGGGGGTATGGCTACACCTTC. It codes for CASNAWGGYGYTF.

The rearrangement joins TRBV6-5 to TRBJ2-3, with D possibly matching TRBD2 (5 bases). The ends were cut back, 7 bases at V and 0 bases at J, with 11 bases in the middle. The CDR3 covers 14 residues. Germline-derived CDR1 and CDR2 are MNHEY and SVGAGI. The CDR3: CASKTTTSTDTQYF. The CDR3 bases are TGTGCCAGCAAGACTACCACTAGCACAGATACGCAGTATTTT.

This rearrangement joins TRBV10-3 to TRBJ2-1, with TRBD2 identical over 7 bases. V shed 6 bases and J 6 bases; nucleotides not matched to a gene: 14. This CDR3 is 16 amino acids long. The germline V gene encodes CDR1 ENHRY and CDR2 SYGVKD. CDR3 DNA: TGTGCCATCAGCGCGCGGGCGGGAGCCTCGTTCAATGAGCAGTTCTTC. Protein sequence: CAISARAGASFNEQFF.

The chain is built from TRBV5-1 and TRBJ1-4, with D perhaps matching TRBD1 (6 bases). CDR3 length: 15 residues. V was trimmed by 7 bases and J by 8 bases, leaving 21 bases between them. The germline V gene encodes CDR1 SGHRS and CDR2 YFSETQ. The CDR3 sequence is CASAPFGEGGEKLFF. DNA of the CDR3: TGCGCCAGCGCCCCCTTTGGTGAGGGGGGGGAAAAACTGTTTTTT. The full variable domain, with the rest looked up from reference TRBV5-1 and TRBJ1-4, is KAGVTQTPRYLIKTRGQQVTLSCSPISGHRSVSWYQQTPGQGLQFLFEYFSETQRNKGNFPGRFSGRQFSNSRSEMNVSTLELGDSALYLCASAPFGEGGEKLFFGSGTQLSVL.

This chain uses TRBV29-1 with TRBJ1-2; maybe TRBD1 (5 bases). In germline, CDR1 is SQVTM, CDR2 ANQGSEA. V lost 2 bases to trimming and J lost 9 bases, with 10 bases between them. This CDR3 is 11 amino acids long. The chain's CDR3 is CSVERGARYTF. The CDR3 DNA reads TGCAGCGTTGAAAGGGGCGCCCGCTACACCTTC.

The chain combines TRBV21-1 with TRBJ2-5; the table names TRBD1, a call not compared with the DNA. TRBV21-1 is described as a pseudogene. The CDR3 is 17 residues long. CDR3 residues: CASSKGQTDRGPKTQYF. For the CDR3, the DNA is TGTGCCAGCAGCAAAGGGCAGACGGACAGGGGGCCAAAGACCCAGTACTTC.

The chain links TRBV6-6 to TRBJ2-3; 11 nucleotides line up with TRBD2. This CDR3 has 16 amino acids. Trimming removed 6 bases from V and 3 bases from J; junction bases left unmatched: 8. Germline V CDR1 and CDR2: MNHNY, SVGAGI (reference sequence). The CDR3 here is CASRGTSGRGTDTQYF. CDR3 sequence (DNA): TGTGCCAGCAGAGGCACTAGCGGGAGAGGAACAGATACGCAGTATTTT.

The chain uses TRBV30 and TRBJ2-1; tentatively, D is TRBD2 (5 bases). Trimming took off 0 bases at V and 3 bases at J, with 27 bases between the two ends. Germline lookup yields CDR1 GTSNPN and CDR2 SVGIG (reference sequence). This CDR3 has 20 amino acids. CDR3 coding DNA: TGTGCCTGGAGTGTTTTATCTAAGGGCCCCACTAGTGTCTTCTACAATGAGCAGTTCTTC. Translation: CAWSVLSKGPTSVFYNEQFF. The whole variable domain, remainder taken from reference TRBV30 and TRBJ2-1, is SQTIHQWPATLVQPVGSPLSLECTVEGTSNPNLYWYRQAAGRGLQLLFYSVGIGQISSEVPQNLSASRPQDRQFILSSKKLLLSDSGFYLCAWSVLSKGPTSVFYNEQFFGPGTRLTVL.

The chain is built from TRBV28 and TRBJ2-2; TRBD2 matches 10 bases. This CDR3 spans 20 amino acids. Germline V gene data show CDR1 as MDHEN and CDR2 as SYDVKM. The junction had 21 bases not matched to a gene; V was cut back by 6 bases and J by 5 bases. The CDR3 reads CASSLAYLQREGRWTGELFF. The CDR3 DNA sequence: TGTGCCAGCAGCCTAGCCTATCTTCAGCGGGAGGGCCGTTGGACCGGGGAGCTGTTTTTT.